This TCR beta chain appears in the sequencing data of a study of T cells in Graves' hyperthyroidism and ophthalmopathy. Overall study results and limits: Patients with ophthalmopathy were separated from those with stable hyperthyroidism by a 13 V-J model.

Germline CDR1 reads SNHLY; CDR2 reads FYNNEI. Trimming cost V 1 base and J 5 bases, with 12 bases left between them. CDR3 length equals 15 residues. A single count supports this clonotype. What it binds is not known. Researchers amplified the TCR beta CDR3 regions from RNA transcripts. HTBI primers were used for first-round RT-PCR of the TCR CDR3. A single record per CDR3 protein comes from TCRdb applying MiXCR to the multiplex PCR reads. The data show more than 150,000 distinct CDR3 sequences, with 15% to 20% seen just once and around 29% held by the top ten. Uncontrolled infection, other autoimmune disease, pregnancy and lactation each barred patients from inclusion. Diagnostic decisions used clinical symptoms, serum thyroxine and TRAb, thyroid ultrasound and orbital computed tomography.

The TCR sequence derives from a woman aged 45-65 years with Graves' hyperthyroidism. The chain combines TRBV2 with TRBJ1-5, with a possible D match to TRBD1 (5 bases). The specimen was blood. In nucleotides, the CDR3 is TGTGCCAGCAGTGAAGGGCCAGGGTGGGATCAGCCCCAGCATTTT. Translation gives CASSEGPGWDQPQHF.